This T cell receptor (beta chain) was observed in a study of T-cell memory formation after mild COVID-19. Study-level findings and limits: Clones from the second wave (peaking day 37) had unconfirmed SARS-CoV-2 specificity. CD8+ contracting clones occupied EMRA, while CD4+ ones occupied mainly CM and EM.

With regard to this clonotype: The target antigen is unknown.

Germline lookup yields CDR1 LGHDT and CDR2 YNNKEL (reference sequence). V shed 1 base and J shed 5 bases, with 11 bases lying between them. This CDR3 is 14 amino acids long. Constant-segment primers served in 5'RACE that generated TCR alpha and TCR beta cDNA libraries bearing sample barcodes and UMIs. TCRdb processed the 5' RACE reads anew with MiXCR; each CDR3 protein has one entry. The data contain hundreds of thousands of distinct CDR3 sequences, around 25% of them seen just once; the ten biggest clones take up under 15%. J is TRBJ2-5 and V is TRBV3-1; weak D call: TRBD2 (5 bases). The TCR was taken from an adult woman who had mild COVID-19 (a few samples of this study predate the infection). Cell type and time point are not known. Sequenced input: PBMCs or a T cell subset sorted from them (not recorded which). This CDR3 is CASSQADSQETQYF. The CDR3 DNA is TGTGCCAGCAGCCAAGCGGACTCACAGGAGACCCAGTACTTC.